Listed below are T cell receptor beta chains from one sample, sequenced in a study of shared clonotypes between healthy human individuals. Measured with immunoSEQ multiplex PCR; TCRdb has only the in-frame clones, and not every one. The sample lists approximately 500,000 clones, 90% to 97% seen once, with about 0.064% in the top ten. The sequenced material came from naive CD4+ T cells sorted from blood. The receptor set was obtained from a woman aged 25 to 39 in good health. Both conserved end residues are part of each CDR3. Fields, in order: J gene, clone size, D gene, V gene, CDR3 protein, CDR3 DNA. A D gene is named only where the DNA matches it firmly. Size tells how often a clone was seen (once, few, many) or the class of an expanded clone, and some rows leave it out.

J: TRBJ2-7; size: -; D: TRBD1; V: TRBV27; CDR3: CASRPWGTGGEQYF; DNA: TGTGCCAGCAGGCCCTGGGGGACAGGGGGCGAGCAGTACTTC
J: TRBJ2-3; size: -; D: -; V: TRBV19; CDR3: CASSIRSDTQYF; DNA: TGTGCCAGTAGTATTCGCTCTGATACGCAGTATTTT
J: TRBJ2-7; size: -; D: -; V: TRBV30; CDR3: CACSRGFNEQYF; DNA: TGTGCCTGCTCTAGGGGGTTCAACGAGCAGTACTTC
J: TRBJ1-5; size: -; D: -; V: TRBV6-1; CDR3: CASRNYRDNQPQHF; DNA: TGTGCCAGCAGGAACTACAGGGACAATCAGCCCCAGCATTTT
J: TRBJ2-2; size: -; D: -; V: TRBV7-6; CDR3: CASSLVRGTNTGELFF; DNA: TGTGCCAGCAGCTTAGTTAGGGGGACGAACACCGGGGAGCTGTTTTTT
J: TRBJ2-7; size: -; D: TRBD1; V: TRBV27; CDR3: CASGGDRLDYEQYF; DNA: TGTGCCAGCGGCGGGGACAGGCTAGACTACGAGCAGTACTTC
J: TRBJ2-7; size: once; D: TRBD1; V: TRBV28; CDR3: CASSPSTGVPYEQYF; DNA: TGTGCCAGCAGTCCCTCGACAGGGGTGCCCTACGAGCAGTACTTC
J: TRBJ1-4; size: once; D: -; V: TRBV11-2; CDR3: CASSLGEAYLEKLFF; DNA: TGTGCCAGCAGCTTAGGGGAGGCTTATCTTGAAAAACTGTTTTTT
J: TRBJ2-7; size: -; D: TRBD2; V: TRBV19; CDR3: CASSGLGVGTIEQYF; DNA: TGTGCCAGTAGTGGTCTAGGGGTCGGGACTATCGAGCAGTACTTC
J: TRBJ2-3; size: -; D: -; V: TRBV21-1; CDR3: CASSKRLAGPGGTWDTQYF; DNA: TGTGCCAGCAGCAAGAGACTAGCGGGACCAGGGGGTACCTGGGATACGCAGTATTTT